The entry below gives a single TCR beta chain sequence along with its context. The sample originates from a study of shared T cell receptors in the human thymus. CDR3 length: 13 residues. Trimming pared 2 bases from V and 1 base from J, leaving 4 bases between. Germline loops: CDR1 LNHDA, CDR2 SQIVND (reference sequence). Assay: immunoSEQ multiplex PCR; the TCRdb copy retains only in-frame clones and omits some. The sample records approximately 580,000 clones, around three quarters being singletons. These same data were also listed under a study on human thymus T cells. That source notes: Healthy Finnish infants undergoing corrective surgery for congenital heart defects were the donors. During corrective heart surgery, resections were taken, and the thymus tissue came from them. Repertoires from thymus and blood appeared to show biased V and J gene usage.

Sequenced: thymocytes. The rearrangement uses TRBV19 and TRBJ2-3; no clear D. The sequence came from a boy under two years old with a congenital heart defect. The CDR3, as DNA: TGTGCCAGTAGTATATCCGGCACAGATACGCAGTATTTT. This encodes CASSISGTDTQYF.